This T cell receptor (beta chain) was observed in a study of blood T cell repertoires in COVID-19. This CDR3 is 16 amino acids long. Germline assignment: CDR1 SGHRS and CDR2 YFSETQ. V was clipped by 2 bases and J by 1 base, with 15 bases between them. Using immunoSEQ multiplex PCR, the repertoire was profiled, and TCRdb retains in-frame clones only, with some absent. The table has roughly 240,000 clones, more than 80% seen once. The sequencing sample was made of PBMCs or T cells enriched from blood (not recorded which). The chain uses TRBV5-1 and TRBJ1-2; D uncertain. The receptor was isolated from a man aged 50 or older who had been exposed to COVID-19. The CDR3 DNA follows: TGCGCCAGCAGCTTAGACACCAACGCGAATAACTATGGCTACACCTTC. It encodes CASSLDTNANNYGYTF.